This T cell receptor (beta chain) originates from a study of blood T cell repertoires in COVID-19. Study-level information: Collection of acute and convalescent COVID-19 samples took place in the United States, Italy and Spain. The cDNA or gDNA used as material had been derived from T cells, B-cell-depleted T cells, or PBMCs.

Original data processing: Reference gene primer amplification in the assay estimated nucleated cell counts. Some clones are missing from TCRdb's copy, which holds only in-frame ones; the method was immunoSEQ multiplex PCR. The V and J calls and the clone size are those of that table, but D and trimming were determined from the DNA. The table records 120,000 to 150,000 clones, more than 70% of them present only once. The length of the CDR3 is 13 residues. The germline V gene encodes CDR1 MNHEY and CDR2 SMNVEV (reference sequence). V lost 4 bases to trimming and J lost 1 base, with 8 bases between them.

The chain couples TRBV27 to TRBJ2-7, with D possibly TRBD1 on 5 matching bases. The sequence derives from a human donor in a cohort sampled during active COVID-19. Sequences were obtained from peripheral blood. In DNA form, the CDR3 reads TGTGCCAGCAGTTGGGGCGAATCCTACGAGCAGTACTTC. This gives the protein CASSWGESYEQYF.